A selection of T cell receptor beta chains follows, all from one sample in a study of T cells in Graves' hyperthyroidism and ophthalmopathy. TCRdb re-derived calls from the multiplex PCR reads in MiXCR, one entry per CDR3 protein. In the table there are over 500,000 distinct CDR3 sequences, around 13% of which are singletons. The sequenced material came from blood. The receptors derive from a middle-aged woman with Graves' hyperthyroidism. The CDR3 runs from the conserved cysteine through the conserved F or W. D genes are given only for firm matches. The size of a clone is reported for some rows only, either as once, few or many, or as a class for expanded clones.

v_gene	d_gene	j_gene	len	abundance	CDR3aa	CDR3nt
TRBV27	.	TRBJ1-2	16	few	CASSPSRFLPNYGYTF	TGTGCCAGCAGTCCCTCCAGATTCCTACCTAACTATGGCTACACCTTC
TRBV7-2	TRBD2	TRBJ2-3	15	few	CASSYGLAATDTQYF	TGTGCCAGCAGCTACGGACTAGCGGCCACAGATACGCAGTATTTT
TRBV28	.	TRBJ1-5	12	.	CASSQLKQPQHF	TGTGCCAGCAGTCAACTAAAGCAGCCCCAGCATTTT
TRBV2	TRBD1	TRBJ2-5	14	many	CASSSDRGRETQYF	TGTGCCAGCAGTTCCGACAGGGGGAGAGAGACCCAGTACTTC
TRBV6-1	TRBD2	TRBJ2-1	16	many	CASSDPTSGPYNEQFF	TGTGCCAGCAGTGACCCGACTAGCGGGCCCTACAATGAGCAGTTCTTC
TRBV20-1	.	TRBJ1-1	12	few	CSAGGGTTEAFF	TGCAGTGCTGGGGGGGGGACCACTGAAGCTTTCTTT
TRBV27	TRBD2	TRBJ2-1	17	few	CASSRTGRAGGPVEQFF	TGTGCCAGCAGTCGGACGGGGAGAGCGGGAGGGCCGGTTGAGCAGTTCTTC
TRBV5-1	TRBD2	TRBJ2-3	16	many	CASSLELAGDTDTQYF	TGCGCCAGCAGCTTGGAACTAGCGGGAGATACAGATACGCAGTATTTT
TRBV7-3	.	TRBJ1-1	15	many	CASTQVGYIQAEAFF	TGTGCCAGCACCCAAGTGGGGTATATTCAGGCTGAAGCTTTCTTT
TRBV20-1	TRBD2	TRBJ2-7	16	many	CSAHGTSGRAGYEQYF	TGCAGTGCTCATGGGACTAGCGGGAGGGCCGGGTACGAGCAGTACTTC
TRBV6-1	.	TRBJ1-5	13	few	CASSRGVDQPQHF	TGTGCCAGCAGTCGAGGGGTGGATCAGCCCCAGCATTTT
TRBV7-9	.	TRBJ2-5	13	few	CASSLAHAKTQYF	TGTGCCAGCAGCTTGGCTCACGCAAAGACCCAGTACTTC
TRBV7-3	.	TRBJ2-7	15	many	CASSLGGAPRNEQYF	TGTGCCAGCAGTTTAGGGGGAGCGCCGAGGAACGAGCAGTACTTC
TRBV7-2	.	TRBJ2-1	15	many	CASSRGLDSYNEQFF	TGTGCCAGCAGCCGTGGATTGGACTCCTACAATGAGCAGTTCTTC
TRBV7-8	.	TRBJ2-1	17	many	CASSLAGGLSSYNEQFF	TGTGCCAGCAGCTTAGCTGGGGGCCTGAGCTCCTACAATGAGCAGTTCTTC
TRBV9	TRBD1	TRBJ2-7	15	few	CASSVGQGNLYEQYF	TGTGCCAGCAGCGTCGGACAGGGGAACCTCTACGAGCAGTACTTC
TRBV27	TRBD2	TRBJ2-1	15	.	CASSLTGLAIREQFF	TGTGCCAGCAGTTTAACGGGACTAGCTATTAGGGAGCAGTTCTTC
TRBV30	.	TRBJ1-5	13	many	CAWAAPIGQPQHF	TGTGCCTGGGCTGCCCCAATTGGTCAGCCCCAGCATTTT
TRBV5-6	.	TRBJ2-3	13	many	CASSPAPTDTQYF	TGTGCCAGCAGCCCAGCCCCCACAGATACGCAGTATTTT
TRBV5-1	TRBD2	TRBJ2-5	15	many	CASSLVGGGRETQYF	TGCGCCAGCAGCTTGGTCGGGGGAGGGCGTGAGACCCAGTACTTC
TRBV6-1	TRBD2	TRBJ2-1	16	many	CASSRAGLAGGNEQFF	TGTGCCAGCAGTCGAGCTGGACTAGCGGGAGGCAATGAGCAGTTCTTC
TRBV4-1	TRBD1	TRBJ1-1	17	many	CASNPRQIDRGPAEAFF	TGCGCCAGCAACCCCCGGCAGATTGACAGGGGGCCGGCTGAAGCTTTCTTT
TRBV3-1	.	TRBJ1-4	15	.	CASSYNEGTGEKLFF	TGTGCCAGCAGTTACAATGAGGGAACTGGAGAAAAACTGTTTTTT
TRBV6-1	.	TRBJ1-5	15	few	CASSELAGAFSTQHF	TGTGCCAGCAGTGAACTAGCGGGAGCATTTTCTACGCAGCATTTT
TRBV5-1	.	TRBJ1-1	15	many	CASKWEGEANTEAFF	TGCGCCAGCAAATGGGAGGGGGAGGCAAACACTGAAGCTTTCTTT
TRBV9	TRBD2	TRBJ2-7	18	.	CASSPTGTSGSLNPEQYF	TGTGCCAGCAGCCCAACCGGGACTAGCGGGAGTTTAAATCCCGAGCAGTACTTC
TRBV3-1	TRBD2	TRBJ2-1	16	few	CASSQTTGTRWSEQFF	TGTGCCAGCAGCCAGACAACCGGGACTAGATGGAGTGAGCAGTTCTTC
TRBV3-1	TRBD2	TRBJ2-1	15	many	CASSQPSGRRNEQFF	TGTGCCAGCAGCCAACCTAGCGGGAGAAGGAATGAGCAGTTCTTC
TRBV20-1	.	TRBJ1-5	18	few	CSAREGTRGPHSNQPQHF	TGCAGTGCTAGAGAAGGGACCCGAGGCCCACATAGCAATCAGCCCCAGCATTTT
TRBV5-1	TRBD2	TRBJ2-1	17	.	CASSFLASGRLPDEQFF	TGCGCCAGCAGCTTTTTGGCTAGCGGGAGGCTGCCCGATGAGCAGTTCTTC
TRBV10-2	.	TRBJ1-5	15	.	CASSEGDRYNQPQHF	TGCGCCAGCAGTGAGGGAGACAGGTATAATCAGCCCCAGCATTTT
TRBV14	.	TRBJ1-2	13	few	CASSHTGVYGYTF	TGTGCCAGCAGCCACACAGGAGTCTATGGCTACACCTTC
TRBV7-9	.	TRBJ2-3	15	many	CASSPTPSSTDTQYF	TGTGCCAGCAGCCCGACACCATCTAGCACAGATACGCAGTATTTT
TRBV27	.	TRBJ2-7	13	many	CASSSYPHYEQYF	TGTGCCAGCAGTTCGTACCCACACTACGAGCAGTACTTC
TRBV28	TRBD2	TRBJ2-4	16	many	CASSLSGGVAKNIQYF	TGTGCCAGCAGTTTGTCGGGGGGGGTAGCCAAAAACATTCAGTACTTC
TRBV20-1	TRBD1	TRBJ1-4	14	many	CSASRGTGGEKLFF	TGCAGTGCTAGTCGGGGGACAGGGGGTGAAAAACTGTTTTTT
TRBV20-1	TRBD2	TRBJ2-1	14	many	CSAPSGMGYNEQFF	TGCAGTGCTCCGAGCGGGATGGGGTACAATGAGCAGTTCTTC
TRBV7-9	.	TRBJ2-5	15	many	CASSLPGKVTETQYF	TGTGCCAGCAGCCTCCCGGGAAAGGTGACAGAGACCCAGTACTTC
TRBV7-9	TRBD2	TRBJ2-1	15	many	CASSLVLGREGEQFF	TGTGCCAGCAGCTTAGTACTCGGGAGGGAAGGTGAGCAGTTCTTC
TRBV28	TRBD1	TRBJ1-2	16	.	CASSFPKTGDRYGYTF	TGTGCCAGCAGTTTCCCGAAGACAGGGGACCGCTATGGCTACACCTTC
TRBV18	.	TRBJ1-1	13	many	CASSPGMETEAFF	TGTGCCAGCTCACCGGGGATGGAGACTGAAGCTTTCTTT
TRBV30	.	TRBJ2-7	12	.	CAWSVGQGPQYF	TGTGCCTGGAGTGTTGGGCAGGGGCCGCAGTACTTC
TRBV20-1	TRBD2	TRBJ2-1	15	many	CSASPSGRAGNEQFF	TGCAGTGCTAGCCCCTCCGGGAGGGCGGGGAATGAGCAGTTCTTC
TRBV2	.	TRBJ1-5	14	many	CASSGPLPHQPQHF	TGTGCCAGCAGTGGGCCTTTACCCCATCAGCCCCAGCATTTT
TRBV12-3/TRBV12-4	.	TRBJ2-2	12	.	CATRENPGELFF	TGTGCCACCCGCGAGAACCCCGGGGAGCTGTTTTTT
TRBV27	TRBD2	TRBJ2-7	18	many	CASSSPGLAGKGSYEQYF	TGTGCCAGCAGTTCGCCGGGACTAGCGGGAAAAGGCTCCTACGAGCAGTACTTC
TRBV4-1	.	TRBJ2-2	16	.	CASSQVAPANTGELFF	TGCGCCAGCAGCCAAGTAGCGCCCGCGAACACCGGGGAGCTGTTTTTT
TRBV9	TRBD2	TRBJ2-1	15	many	CASTEGLGSGNEQFF	TGTGCCAGCACCGAGGGACTAGGAAGTGGTAATGAGCAGTTCTTC
TRBV5-1	TRBD2	TRBJ2-5	17	many	CASSLGGLAGDGETQYF	TGCGCCAGCAGCTTGGGGGGACTAGCGGGAGATGGAGAGACCCAGTACTTC